A selection of T cell receptor beta chains follows, all from one sample in a study of vaccination effects on CD4 cells after COVID-19. These receptors lack a known antigen. Repertoires were generated with immunoSEQ multiplex PCR, while TCRdb's copy carries only in-frame clones and drops some. The data hold over 45,000 clones, with around 68% observed a single time. The sample consisted of CD4+ T cells from PBMCs cultured with SARS-CoV-2 spike peptides, taken before COVID-19 vaccination. The receptors originated from a human donor who received a COVID-19 vaccine. The CDR3 runs from the conserved cysteine through the conserved F or W.

cdr3_aa v_call
CASSLGYLRGGGSTDTQYF TRBV28
CASSGSRFAGNTIYF TRBV7-8
CASSPGNSGNTIYF TRBV6-5
CASSEWEANTEAFF TRBV2
CASSLQGPYNSPLHF TRBV7-9
CASSSGTIRSEAFF TRBV5-6
CASARAGEINEQFF TRBV12-5
CASSERQPRYGYTF TRBV2
CAWAPGLAGLQAFF TRBV30
CAWSFNSGVETQYF TRBV30
CASSYDRGRNSPLHF TRBV5-4
CSASGGIGYGYTF TRBV20-1
CASAYRATGELFF TRBV12-5
CASSYFRGGFGGELFF TRBV6-5
CASSPLGLAGAETQYF TRBV18
CASSVKGGYGYTF TRBV2
CASSLGGEEVSGYTF TRBV7-9
CASSPDGNYGYTF TRBV3-1/TRBV3-2
CASSVGQRETQYF TRBV9
CASSAEGSSGYTF TRBV4-2
CASSVGGGRGQPQHF TRBV9
CASSQDLVAGYEQYF TRBV3-1/TRBV3-2
CASSFNPAGELFF TRBV28
CATSRDRLRTGGNEQFF TRBV15
CASSRTGANYGYTF TRBV27
CATSSFGRSTNEKLFF TRBV15
CASSPAWSPGDAAFF TRBV4-2
CASSTRTGVSNYGYTF TRBV7-9
CATSRDIGQSRNTEAFF TRBV15
CAISPDGYEQYF TRBV10-3
CASTTDSLTYEQYF TRBV9
CASSPHQGGDNEQFF TRBV9
CASSFTPYSNQPQHF TRBV27
CASSQGRTGKGETQYF TRBV14
CSVEDRPYGYTF TRBV29-1